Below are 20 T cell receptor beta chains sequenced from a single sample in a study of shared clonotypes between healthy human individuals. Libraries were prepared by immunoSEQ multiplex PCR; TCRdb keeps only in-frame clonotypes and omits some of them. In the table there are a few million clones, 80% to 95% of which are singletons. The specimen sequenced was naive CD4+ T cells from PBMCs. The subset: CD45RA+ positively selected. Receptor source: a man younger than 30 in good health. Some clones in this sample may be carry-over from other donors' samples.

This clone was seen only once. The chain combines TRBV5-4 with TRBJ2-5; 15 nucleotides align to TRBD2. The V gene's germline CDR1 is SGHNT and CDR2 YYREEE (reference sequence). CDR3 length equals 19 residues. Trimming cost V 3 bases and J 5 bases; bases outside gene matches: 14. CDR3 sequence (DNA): TGTGCCAGCAGCTATCCGGGACTAGCGGGAGGTGGTCCGGGCGAGACCCAGTACTTC. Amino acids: CASSYPGLAGGGPGETQYF.

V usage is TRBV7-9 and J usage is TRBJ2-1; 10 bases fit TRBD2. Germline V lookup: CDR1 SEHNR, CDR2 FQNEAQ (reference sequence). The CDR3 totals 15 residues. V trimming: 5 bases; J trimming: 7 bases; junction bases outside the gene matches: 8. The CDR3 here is CASSTGTSAGNEQFF. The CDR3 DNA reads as TGTGCCAGCAGCACCGGGACTAGCGCGGGGAATGAGCAGTTCTTC.

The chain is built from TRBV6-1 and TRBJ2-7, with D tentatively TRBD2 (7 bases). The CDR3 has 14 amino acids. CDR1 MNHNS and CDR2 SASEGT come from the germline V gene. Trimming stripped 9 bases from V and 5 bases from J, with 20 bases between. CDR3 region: CASREEWGPNEQYF. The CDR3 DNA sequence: TGTGCCAGTCGGGAGGAGTGGGGGCCCAACGAGCAGTACTTC.

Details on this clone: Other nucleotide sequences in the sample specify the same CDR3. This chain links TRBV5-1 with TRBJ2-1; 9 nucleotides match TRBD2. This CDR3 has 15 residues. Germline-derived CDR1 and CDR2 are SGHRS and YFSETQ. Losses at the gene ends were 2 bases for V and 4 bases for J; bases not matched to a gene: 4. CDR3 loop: CASSLIAGAYNEQFF. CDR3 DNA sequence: TGCGCCAGCAGCTTAATAGCGGGAGCTTACAATGAGCAGTTCTTC.

The CDR3 nucleotides read TGCAGTGCTATCAGGGCCTACGAGCAGTACTTC. This gives the protein CSAIRAYEQYF. V is TRBV20-1 and J is TRBJ2-5, with a weak D call TRBD1 (5 bases). The J call may be faulty, since TRBJ2-7 better matches the DNA end. Germline V gene data show CDR1 as DFQATT and CDR2 as SNEGSKA (reference sequence). CDR3 length: 11 amino acids.

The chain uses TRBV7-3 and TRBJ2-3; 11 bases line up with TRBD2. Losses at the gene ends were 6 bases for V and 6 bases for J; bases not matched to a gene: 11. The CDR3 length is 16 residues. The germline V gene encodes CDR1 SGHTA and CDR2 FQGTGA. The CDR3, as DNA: TGTGCCAGCAGTCCCGATCGACTAGCGGGAATGGATACGCAGTATTTT. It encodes CASSPDRLAGMDTQYF.

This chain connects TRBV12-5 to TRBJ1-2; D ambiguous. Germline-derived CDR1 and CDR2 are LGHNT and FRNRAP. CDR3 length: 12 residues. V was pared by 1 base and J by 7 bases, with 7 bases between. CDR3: CASGLGRGGYTF. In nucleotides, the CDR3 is TGTGCTAGTGGTTTGGGAAGAGGTGGCTACACCTTC.

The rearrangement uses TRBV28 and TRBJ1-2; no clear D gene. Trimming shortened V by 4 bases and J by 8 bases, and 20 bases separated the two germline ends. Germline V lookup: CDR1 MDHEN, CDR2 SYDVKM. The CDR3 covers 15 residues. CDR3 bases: TGTGCCAGCAGTTCTGAAGGAACTCCTTTACCAGGCTACACCTTC. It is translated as CASSSEGTPLPGYTF.

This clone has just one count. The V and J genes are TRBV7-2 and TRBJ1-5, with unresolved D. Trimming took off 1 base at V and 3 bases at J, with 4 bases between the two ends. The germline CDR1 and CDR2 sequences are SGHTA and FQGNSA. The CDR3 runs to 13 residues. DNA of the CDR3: TGTGCCAGCAGCTTAGGTAACAATCAGCCCCAGCATTTT. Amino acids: CASSLGNNQPQHF. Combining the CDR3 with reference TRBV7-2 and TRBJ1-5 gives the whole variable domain GAGVSQSPSNKVTEKGKDVELRCDPISGHTALYWYRQSLGQGLEFLIYFQGNSAPDKSGLPSDRFSAERTGGSVSTLTIQRTQQEDSAVYLCASSLGNNQPQHFGDGTRLSIL.

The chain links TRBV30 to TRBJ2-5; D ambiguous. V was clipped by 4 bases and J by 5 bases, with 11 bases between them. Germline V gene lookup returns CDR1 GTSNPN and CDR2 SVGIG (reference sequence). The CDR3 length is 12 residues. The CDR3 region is CAWKAPGETQYF. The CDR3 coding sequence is TGTGCCTGGAAAGCCCCGGGCGAGACCCAGTACTTC.

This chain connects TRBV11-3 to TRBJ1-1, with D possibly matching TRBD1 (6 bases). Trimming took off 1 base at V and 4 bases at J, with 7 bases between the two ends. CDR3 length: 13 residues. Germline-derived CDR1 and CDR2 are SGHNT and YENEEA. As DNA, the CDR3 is TGTGCCAGCAGCTTAGGACAGGCCACTGAAGCTTTCTTT. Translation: CASSLGQATEAFF.

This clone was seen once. The CDR3, as DNA: TGCGCCAGCAGCTTGGACCCCACTAGCGGGAGCGACGCTGAGCAGTTCTTC. Translated, it gives CASSLDPTSGSDAEQFF. The chain has TRBV5-1 and TRBJ2-1, with TRBD2 matching over 11 bases. CDR1 and CDR2 from the germline V gene are SGHRS and YFSETQ. Trimming took 0 bases from V and 9 from J; bases not matched to a gene: 11. The CDR3 loop spans 17 amino acids.

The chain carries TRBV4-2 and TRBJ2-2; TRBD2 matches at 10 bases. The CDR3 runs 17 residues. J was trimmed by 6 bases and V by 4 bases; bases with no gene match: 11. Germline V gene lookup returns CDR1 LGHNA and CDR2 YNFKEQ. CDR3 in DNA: TGTGCCAGCAGCCGGCTCATAGCGGGAGGAGACGCCGGGGAGCTGTTTTTT. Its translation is CASSRLIAGGDAGELFF.

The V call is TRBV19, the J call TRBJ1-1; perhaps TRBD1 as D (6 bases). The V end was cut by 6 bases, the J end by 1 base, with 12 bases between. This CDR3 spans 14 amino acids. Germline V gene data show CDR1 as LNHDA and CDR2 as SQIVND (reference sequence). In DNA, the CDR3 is TGTGCCAGTAGCCAGGACAGAAAGAACACTGAAGCTTTCTTT. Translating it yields CASSQDRKNTEAFF. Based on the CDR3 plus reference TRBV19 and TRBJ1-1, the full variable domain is DGGITQSPKYLFRKEGQNVTLSCEQNLNHDAMYWYRQDPGQGLRLIYYSQIVNDFQKGDIAEGYSVSREKKESFPLTVTSAQKNPTAFYLCASSQDRKNTEAFFGQGTRLTVV.

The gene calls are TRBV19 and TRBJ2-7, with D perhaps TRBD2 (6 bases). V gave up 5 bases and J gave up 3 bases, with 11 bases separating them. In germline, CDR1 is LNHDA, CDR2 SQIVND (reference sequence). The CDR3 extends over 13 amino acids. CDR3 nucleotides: TGTGCCAGTAGTCGAAAGGGACTCTACGAGCAGTACTTC. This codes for CASSRKGLYEQYF.

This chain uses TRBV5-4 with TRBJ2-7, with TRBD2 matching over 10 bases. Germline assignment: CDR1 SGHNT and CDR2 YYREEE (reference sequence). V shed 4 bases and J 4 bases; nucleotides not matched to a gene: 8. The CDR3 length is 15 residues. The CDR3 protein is CASSGTSSGGYEQYF. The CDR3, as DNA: TGTGCCAGCAGCGGGACATCTAGCGGGGGTTACGAGCAGTACTTC.

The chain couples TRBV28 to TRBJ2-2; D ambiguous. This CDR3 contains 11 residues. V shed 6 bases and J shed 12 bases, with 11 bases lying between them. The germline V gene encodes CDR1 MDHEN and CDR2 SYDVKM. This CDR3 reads CASRSREKLFF. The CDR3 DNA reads TGTGCCAGCAGGTCGCGAGAGAAGCTGTTTTTT. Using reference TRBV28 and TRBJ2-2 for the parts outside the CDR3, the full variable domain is DVKVTQSSRYLVKRTGEKVFLECVQDMDHENMFWYRQDPGLGLRLIYFSYDVKMKEKGDIPEGYSVSREKKERFSLILESASTNQTSMYLCASRSREKLFFGEGSRLTVL.

The CDR3 DNA is TGTGCCAGCAGCTTAAAAGGGGAGCTGTTTTTT. Amino acids: CASSLKGELFF. The J gene is TRBJ2-2, the V gene TRBV7-9; no definite D call. V lost 2 bases, J lost 8 bases, and 3 bases lay in between. Germline CDR1 reads SEHNR; CDR2 reads FQNEAQ (reference sequence). CDR3 size: 11 residues.

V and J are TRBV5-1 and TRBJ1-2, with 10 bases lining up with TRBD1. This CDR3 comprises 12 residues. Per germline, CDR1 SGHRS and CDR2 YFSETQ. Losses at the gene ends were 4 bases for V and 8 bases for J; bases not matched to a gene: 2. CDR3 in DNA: TGCGCCAGCAGCGGGACAGGGGACGGCTACACCTTC. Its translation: CASSGTGDGYTF.

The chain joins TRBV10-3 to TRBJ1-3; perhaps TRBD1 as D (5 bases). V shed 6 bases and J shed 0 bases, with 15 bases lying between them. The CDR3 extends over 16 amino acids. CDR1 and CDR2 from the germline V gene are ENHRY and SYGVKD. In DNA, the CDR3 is TGTGCCATCAGGGTTCGAGGACACCTCTCTGGAAACACCATATATTTT. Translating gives CAIRVRGHLSGNTIYF.